A single sample is the source of the 4 T cell receptor beta chains below, sequenced in a study of blood T cell repertoires in COVID-19. Assay used: immunoSEQ multiplex PCR; TCRdb lists only in-frame clones, some missing. In the table there are under 200,000 clones, more than 75% of which are singletons. Sequences were obtained from peripheral blood. The receptors stem from a man in his forties or fifties with active or convalescent COVID-19.

V and J are TRBV5-1 and TRBJ2-1; 9 nucleotides match TRBD2. Per the germline V gene, CDR1 is SGHRS and CDR2 is YFSETQ. After removal of 3 bases from V and 0 bases from J, the junction contained 1 base not matched to a gene. This CDR3 has 15 residues. CDR3: CASSWTSVSYNEQFF. The CDR3 nucleotides are TGCGCCAGCAGCTGGACTAGCGTCTCCTACAATGAGCAGTTCTTC.

J is TRBJ1-2 and V is TRBV7-9; D is uncertain. The V gene's germline CDR1 is SEHNR and CDR2 FQNEAQ (reference sequence). This CDR3 has 14 residues. The V end lost 5 bases, the J end lost 1 base, and 11 bases lay between the germline ends. As DNA, the CDR3 is TGTGCCAGCAGCCGTGGAGGAGGTAACTATGGCTACACCTTC. Amino acids: CASSRGGGNYGYTF. Full variable domain (missing parts from reference TRBV7-9 and TRBJ1-2): DTGVSQNPRHKITKRGQNVTFRCDPISEHNRLYWYRQTLGQGPEFLTYFQNEAQLEKSRLLSDRFSAERPKGSFSTLEIQRTEQGDSAMYLCASSRGGGNYGYTFGSGTRLTVV.

This chain links TRBV6-6 with TRBJ2-7; D possibly corresponds to TRBD1 (5 bases). The CDR3 totals 12 residues. V was pared by 7 bases and J by 2 bases, with 9 bases between. Germline V lookup: CDR1 MNHNY, CDR2 SVGAGI (reference sequence). The CDR3 here is CASIDRAYEQYF. The CDR3 DNA follows: TGTGCCAGCATAGACAGAGCCTACGAGCAGTACTTC.

The V gene is TRBV30, the J gene TRBJ2-3; possible D gene TRBD1, 5 bases. CDR1 and CDR2 from the germline V gene are GTSNPN and SVGIG (reference sequence). V lost 3 bases to trimming and J lost 6 bases, with 10 bases between them. This CDR3 has 12 amino acids. The CDR3 sequence: CAWRQGWDTQYF. The CDR3 DNA sequence: TGTGCCTGGAGGCAGGGTTGGGATACGCAGTATTTT.